One sample yielded the 16 T cell receptor beta chains listed below, sequenced in a study of cytomegalovirus exposure and HLA in healthy donors. Vbeta (60) and Jbeta (13) primers were used in the PCR. Some clones are missing from TCRdb's copy, which holds only in-frame ones; the method was immunoSEQ multiplex PCR. The table records about 150,000 clones, roughly 67% of them present only once. Source material: PBMCs. These receptors were taken from a woman aged 18-35 years in good health and CMV-seropositive.

V and J are TRBV7-3 and TRBJ2-3; 10 nucleotides agree with TRBD1. The germline V gene has CDR1 SGHTA and CDR2 FQGTGA. This CDR3 has 15 residues. V shed 4 bases and J 5 bases; nucleotides not matched to a gene: 6. CDR3 nucleotide sequence: TGTGCCAGCAGCTCGACAGGGGGCCTCTTAGATACGCAGTATTTT. As protein: CASSSTGGLLDTQYF.

DNA of the CDR3: TGTGCCAGCAGTTTAAGGTGGGCAGGCGAGAGGGCGAGTGGCTACACCTTC. Translation gives CASSLRWAGERASGYTF. The rearrangement joins TRBV27 to TRBJ1-2; D uncertain. The V gene lost 2 bases and the J gene lost 7 bases, with 23 bases spanning the gap. Germline-derived CDR1 and CDR2 are MNHEY and SMNVEV (reference sequence). The CDR3 consists of 17 residues.

The rearrangement links TRBV10-3 to TRBJ2-3, with no clear D. Between the trimmed V and J ends, which lost 4 bases and 1 base, there was a span of 9 bases. CDR3 length: 14 amino acids. The germline V gene encodes CDR1 ENHRY and CDR2 SYGVKD. CDR3: CAISGIQGTDTQYF. The CDR3 DNA follows: TGTGCCATCAGTGGAATTCAGGGCACAGATACGCAGTATTTT.

As regards this clone: This CDR3 is also generated by other DNA sequences in the sample. This sequence joins TRBV4-1 and TRBJ1-6; a possible D gene is TRBD1 (5 bases). Trimming stripped 1 base from V and 0 bases from J, with 7 bases between. Germline-derived CDR1 and CDR2 are MGHRA and YSYEKL. This CDR3 region has 16 residues. CDR3 loop: CASSQGDSSYNSPLHF. The CDR3, as DNA: TGCGCCAGCAGCCAAGGCGACAGCTCCTATAATTCACCCCTCCACTTT.

The chain uses TRBV6-1 and TRBJ2-7; 8 nucleotides line up with TRBD1. The CDR3 has 13 residues. Germline V gene data show CDR1 as MNHNS and CDR2 as SASEGT. Losses at the gene ends were 5 bases for V and 6 bases for J; bases not matched to a gene: 6. CDR3 in DNA: TGTGCCAGCAGTTCCTCAGGGGGCTCCGAGCAGTACTTC. It is translated as CASSSSGGSEQYF.

This sequence joins TRBV4-3 and TRBJ1-6; D gene ambiguous. The CDR3 contains 15 residues. Germline loops: CDR1 LGHNA, CDR2 YSLEER. The ends were cut back, 0 bases at V and 7 bases at J, with 10 bases in the middle. CDR3 loop: CASSQDWQSNSPLHF. In DNA form, the CDR3 reads TGCGCCAGCAGCCAAGATTGGCAATCCAATTCACCCCTCCACTTT.

The rearrangement uses TRBV5-1 and TRBJ2-5; 7 bases fit TRBD2. The germline V gene encodes CDR1 SGHRS and CDR2 YFSETQ. The J segment lost 2 bases and the V segment lost 4 bases, leaving 8 bases of the junction unmatched. This CDR3 has 15 residues. CDR3 nucleotides: TGCGCCAGCAGCCTTAGGGCTAGCGGACAAGAGACCCAGTACTTC. This translates into CASSLRASGQETQYF. Complete variable domain (other parts from reference TRBV5-1 and TRBJ2-5): KAGVTQTPRYLIKTRGQQVTLSCSPISGHRSVSWYQQTPGQGLQFLFEYFSETQRNKGNFPGRFSGRQFSNSRSEMNVSTLELGDSALYLCASSLRASGQETQYFGPGTRLLVL.

V usage is TRBV13 and J usage is TRBJ2-7; 7 bases align to TRBD1. The germline V gene encodes CDR1 PRHDT and CDR2 FYEKMQ (reference sequence). The trim removed 4 bases at V and 2 bases at J, leaving 5 bases unmatched. This CDR3 has 14 residues. The CDR3 sequence: CASSSGQTTYEQYF. The CDR3 DNA is TGTGCCAGCAGCTCGGGACAGACCACCTACGAGCAGTACTTC.

This chain connects TRBV5-6 to TRBJ2-2, with TRBD1 matching over 8 bases. J lost 0 bases, V lost 4 bases, and 11 bases had no gene match. This CDR3 is built from 18 residues. The germline V gene has CDR1 SGHDT and CDR2 YYEEEE. The CDR3 sequence: CASSSPGTGPANTGELFF. CDR3 sequence (DNA): TGTGCCAGCAGCAGTCCCGGGACAGGCCCAGCGAACACCGGGGAGCTGTTTTTT.

This chain connects TRBV29-1 to TRBJ2-2; the match to TRBD1 covers 9 bases. After removal of 7 bases from V and 1 base from J, the junction contained 1 base not matched to a gene. In germline, CDR1 is SQVTM, CDR2 ANQGSEA. The CDR3 length is 13 residues. For the CDR3, the DNA is TGCAGCGCGGGACAGGGGAACACCGGGGAGCTGTTTTTT. Amino acid sequence: CSAGQGNTGELFF.

V usage is TRBV5-6 and J usage is TRBJ2-1; 11 nucleotides line up with TRBD2. Germline V gives CDR1 SGHDT, CDR2 YYEEEE. CDR3 length: 15 amino acids. V gave up 4 bases and J gave up 6 bases; unmatched junction bases: 6. The CDR3 bases are TGTGCCAGCAGCCATAGCGGGGGGGCCCGCAATGAGCAGTTCTTC. Protein product: CASSHSGGARNEQFF.

The V and J genes are TRBV13 and TRBJ2-1; D unclear. The germline V gene encodes CDR1 PRHDT and CDR2 FYEKMQ (reference sequence). The CDR3 sequence is 11 residues long. V shed 3 bases and J shed 9 bases, with 6 bases lying between them. The CDR3 nucleotides read TGTGCCAGCAGCTTTGTCGGTGAGCAGTTCTTC. Protein sequence: CASSFVGEQFF.

The chain recombines TRBV6-6 with TRBJ1-6; D is unresolved. The CDR3 is made up of 16 amino acids. Germline V CDR1 and CDR2: MNHNY, SVGAGI (reference sequence). V was clipped by 0 bases and J by 7 bases, with 13 bases between them. CDR3 nucleotides: TGTGCCAGCAGTTACTCGTTGTGGCCTCAAAATTCACCCCTCCACTTT. Translated: CASSYSLWPQNSPLHF.

This clone was picked up one time. The chain uses TRBV7-9 and TRBJ2-1; TRBD1 matches 8 bases. Germline CDR1 SEHNR, CDR2 FQNEAQ (reference sequence). With 5 bases clipped from V and 4 bases from J, the junction kept 13 bases outside the gene matches. CDR3 length: 17 amino acids. The CDR3 spells CASSPDREGPTYNEQFF. CDR3 DNA: TGTGCCAGCAGCCCGGACAGGGAAGGGCCTACGTACAATGAGCAGTTCTTC. Drawing the rest from reference TRBV7-9 and TRBJ2-1, the complete variable domain is DTGVSQNPRHKITKRGQNVTFRCDPISEHNRLYWYRQTLGQGPEFLTYFQNEAQLEKSRLLSDRFSAERPKGSFSTLEIQRTEQGDSAMYLCASSPDREGPTYNEQFFGPGTRLTVL.

In this sample, this clone turned up a few times. The chain has TRBV5-4 and TRBJ1-1, with TRBD1 matching 7 bases. Germline V gene lookup returns CDR1 SGHNT and CDR2 YYREEE (reference sequence). The J segment lost 4 bases and the V segment lost 2 bases, leaving 2 bases of the junction unmatched. This CDR3 comprises 13 residues. The CDR3 DNA reads TGTGCCAGCAGCTTAAGGACAGGCACTGAAGCTTTCTTT. This codes for CASSLRTGTEAFF.

The CDR3 coding sequence is TGCAGCGTTGTCCCTTCGACAAAACCGAACACTGAAGCTTTCTTT. Its translation is CSVVPSTKPNTEAFF. The chain recombines TRBV29-1 with TRBJ1-1; D uncertain. The length of the CDR3 is 15 residues. The germline V and J ends were trimmed by 4 bases and 1 base, with 16 bases remaining between them. Germline values: CDR1 SQVTM, CDR2 ANQGSEA. The whole variable domain, remainder taken from reference TRBV29-1 and TRBJ1-1, is SAVISQKPSRDICQRGTSLTIQCQVDSQVTMMFWYRQQPGQSLTLIATANQGSEATYESGFVIDKFPISRPNLTFSTLTVSNMSPEDSSIYLCSVVPSTKPNTEAFFGQGTRLTVV.